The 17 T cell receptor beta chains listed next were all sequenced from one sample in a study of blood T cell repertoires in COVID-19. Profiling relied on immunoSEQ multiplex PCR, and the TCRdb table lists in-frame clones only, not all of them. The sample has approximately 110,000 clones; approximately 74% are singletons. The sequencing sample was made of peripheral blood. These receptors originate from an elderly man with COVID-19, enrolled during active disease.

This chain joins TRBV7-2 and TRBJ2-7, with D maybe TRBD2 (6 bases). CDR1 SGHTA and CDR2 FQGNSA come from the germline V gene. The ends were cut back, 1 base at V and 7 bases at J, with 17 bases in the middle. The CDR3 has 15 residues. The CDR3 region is CASSLVAAPLREQYF. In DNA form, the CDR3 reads TGTGCCAGCAGCTTAGTAGCGGCACCCCTACGGGAGCAGTACTTC. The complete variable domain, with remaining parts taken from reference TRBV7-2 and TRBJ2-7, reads GAGVSQSPSNKVTEKGKDVELRCDPISGHTALYWYRQSLGQGLEFLIYFQGNSAPDKSGLPSDRFSAERTGGSVSTLTIQRTQQEDSAVYLCASSLVAAPLREQYFGPGTRLTVT.

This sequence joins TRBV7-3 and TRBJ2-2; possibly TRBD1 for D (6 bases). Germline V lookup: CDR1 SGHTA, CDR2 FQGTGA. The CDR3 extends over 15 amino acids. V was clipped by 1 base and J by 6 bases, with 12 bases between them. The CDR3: CASSLNPQGAGELFF. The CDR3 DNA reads TGTGCCAGCAGCTTAAACCCACAGGGTGCCGGGGAGCTGTTTTTT.

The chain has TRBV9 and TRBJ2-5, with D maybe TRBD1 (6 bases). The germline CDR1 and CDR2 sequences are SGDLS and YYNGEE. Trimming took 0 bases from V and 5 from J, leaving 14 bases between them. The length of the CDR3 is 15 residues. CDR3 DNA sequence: TGTGCCAGCAGCGTAGATGAGGGGGTGGAGGAGACCCAGTACTTC. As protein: CASSVDEGVEETQYF.

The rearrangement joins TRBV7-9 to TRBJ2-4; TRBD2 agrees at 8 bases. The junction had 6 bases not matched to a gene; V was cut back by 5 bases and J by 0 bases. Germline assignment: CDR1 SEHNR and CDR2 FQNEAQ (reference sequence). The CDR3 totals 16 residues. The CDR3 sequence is CASSPQTSGAKNIQYF. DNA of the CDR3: TGTGCCAGCAGCCCCCAAACTAGCGGAGCCAAAAACATTCAGTACTTC.

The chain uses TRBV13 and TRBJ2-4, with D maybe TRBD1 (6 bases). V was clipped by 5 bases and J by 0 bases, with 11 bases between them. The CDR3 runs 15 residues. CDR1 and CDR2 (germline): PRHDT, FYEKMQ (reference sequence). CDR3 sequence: CASSEGTIAKNIQYF. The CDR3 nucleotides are TGTGCCAGCAGCGAAGGGACAATAGCCAAAAACATTCAGTACTTC.

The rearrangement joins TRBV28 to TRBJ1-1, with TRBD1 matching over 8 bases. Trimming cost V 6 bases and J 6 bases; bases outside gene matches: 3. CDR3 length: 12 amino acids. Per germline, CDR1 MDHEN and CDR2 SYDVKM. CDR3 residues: CASRAQGAEAFF. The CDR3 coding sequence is TGTGCCAGCAGAGCACAGGGGGCTGAAGCTTTCTTT.

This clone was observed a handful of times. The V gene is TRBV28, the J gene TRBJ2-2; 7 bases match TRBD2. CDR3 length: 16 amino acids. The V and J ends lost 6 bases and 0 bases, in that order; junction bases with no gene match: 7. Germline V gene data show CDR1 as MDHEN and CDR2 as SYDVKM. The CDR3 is CASRASGAANTGELFF. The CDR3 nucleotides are TGTGCCAGCAGGGCTAGCGGAGCCGCGAACACCGGGGAGCTGTTTTTT.

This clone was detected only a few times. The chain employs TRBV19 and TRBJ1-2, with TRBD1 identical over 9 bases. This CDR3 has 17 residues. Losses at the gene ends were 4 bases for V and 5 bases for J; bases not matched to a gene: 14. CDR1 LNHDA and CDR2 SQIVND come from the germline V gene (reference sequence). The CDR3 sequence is CASSKGRDRAVEYGYTF. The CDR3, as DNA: TGTGCCAGTAGTAAGGGCCGGGACAGGGCGGTGGAGTATGGCTACACCTTC.

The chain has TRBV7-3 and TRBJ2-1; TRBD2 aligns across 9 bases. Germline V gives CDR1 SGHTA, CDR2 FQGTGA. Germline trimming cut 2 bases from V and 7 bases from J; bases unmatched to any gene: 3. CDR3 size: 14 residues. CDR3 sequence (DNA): TGTGCCAGCAGCTTAGGCGGGAGGGAGAATGAGCAGTTCTTC. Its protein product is CASSLGGRENEQFF.

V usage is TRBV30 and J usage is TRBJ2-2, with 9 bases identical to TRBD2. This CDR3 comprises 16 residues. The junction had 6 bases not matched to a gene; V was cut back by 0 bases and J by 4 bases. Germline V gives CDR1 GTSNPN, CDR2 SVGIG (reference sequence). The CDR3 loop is CAWSVRAGGVTGELFF. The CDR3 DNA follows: TGTGCCTGGAGTGTACGAGCGGGAGGCGTCACCGGGGAGCTGTTTTTT.

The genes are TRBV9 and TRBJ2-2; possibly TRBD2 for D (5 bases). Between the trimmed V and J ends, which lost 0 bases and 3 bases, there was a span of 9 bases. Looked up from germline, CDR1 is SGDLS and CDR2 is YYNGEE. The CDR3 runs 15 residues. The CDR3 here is CASSVGPRDTGELFF. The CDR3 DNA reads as TGTGCCAGCAGCGTAGGTCCGCGGGACACCGGGGAGCTGTTTTTT.

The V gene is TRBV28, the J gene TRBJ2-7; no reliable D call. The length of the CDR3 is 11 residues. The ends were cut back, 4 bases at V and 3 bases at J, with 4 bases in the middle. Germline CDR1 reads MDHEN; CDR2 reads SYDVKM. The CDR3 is CASSSYYEQYF. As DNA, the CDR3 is TGTGCCAGCAGTTCCTACTACGAGCAGTACTTC. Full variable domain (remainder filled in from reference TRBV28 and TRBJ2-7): DVKVTQSSRYLVKRTGEKVFLECVQDMDHENMFWYRQDPGLGLRLIYFSYDVKMKEKGDIPEGYSVSREKKERFSLILESASTNQTSMYLCASSSYYEQYFGPGTRLTVT.

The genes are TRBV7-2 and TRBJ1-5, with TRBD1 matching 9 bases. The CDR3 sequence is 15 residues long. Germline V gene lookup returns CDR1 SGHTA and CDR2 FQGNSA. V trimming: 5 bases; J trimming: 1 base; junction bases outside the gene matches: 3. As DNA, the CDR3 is TGTGCCAGCAGCGCCGGGACAGGGAGCAATCAGCCCCAGCATTTT. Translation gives CASSAGTGSNQPQHF.

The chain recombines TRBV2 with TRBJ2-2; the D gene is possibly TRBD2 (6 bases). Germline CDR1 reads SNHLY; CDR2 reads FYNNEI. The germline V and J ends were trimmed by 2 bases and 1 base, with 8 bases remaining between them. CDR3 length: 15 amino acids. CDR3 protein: CASSESSGNTGELFF. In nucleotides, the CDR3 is TGTGCCAGCAGTGAAAGTAGCGGGAACACCGGGGAGCTGTTTTTT.

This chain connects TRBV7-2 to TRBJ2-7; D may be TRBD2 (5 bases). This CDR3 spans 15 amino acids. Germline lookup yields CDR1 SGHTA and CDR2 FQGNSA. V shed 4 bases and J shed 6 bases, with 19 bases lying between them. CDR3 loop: CASSSDSWRRREQYF. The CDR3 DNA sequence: TGTGCCAGCAGCTCCGACTCGTGGAGGAGGCGCGAGCAGTACTTC. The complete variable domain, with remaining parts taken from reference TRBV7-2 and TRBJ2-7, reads GAGVSQSPSNKVTEKGKDVELRCDPISGHTALYWYRQSLGQGLEFLIYFQGNSAPDKSGLPSDRFSAERTGGSVSTLTIQRTQQEDSAVYLCASSSDSWRRREQYFGPGTRLTVT.

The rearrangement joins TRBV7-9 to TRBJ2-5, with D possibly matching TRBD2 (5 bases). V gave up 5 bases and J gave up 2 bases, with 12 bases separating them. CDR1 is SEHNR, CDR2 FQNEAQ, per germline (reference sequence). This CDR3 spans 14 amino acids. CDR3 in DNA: TGTGCCAGCAGCCTTGGACTTTCGCAAGAGACCCAGTACTTC. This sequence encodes CASSLGLSQETQYF.

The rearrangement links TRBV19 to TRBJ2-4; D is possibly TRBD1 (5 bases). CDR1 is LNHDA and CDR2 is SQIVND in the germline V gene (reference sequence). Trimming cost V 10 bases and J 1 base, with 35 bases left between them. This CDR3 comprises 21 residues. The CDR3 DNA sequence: TGTGCCACTCCCCGGATCCCTCCGAGACAGCCAACACCCGTGGCCAAAAACATTCAGTACTTC. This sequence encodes CATPRIPPRQPTPVAKNIQYF. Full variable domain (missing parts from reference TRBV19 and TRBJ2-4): DGGITQSPKYLFRKEGQNVTLSCEQNLNHDAMYWYRQDPGQGLRLIYYSQIVNDFQKGDIAEGYSVSREKKESFPLTVTSAQKNPTAFYLCATPRIPPRQPTPVAKNIQYFGAGTRLSVL.